The sequence of this T cell receptor beta chain was determined in a study of blood T cell repertoires in COVID-19 (dated by TCRdb to 2020 to 2021). Broadly, across the study: The collaborator samples originated in the United States, Italy and Spain and spanned the acute and convalescent phases of COVID-19. Samples came from the ongoing ImmuneRACE study (first 160 participants) plus 1,254 subjects from 6 global collaborators. Deeply sampled blood TCRbeta repertoires from subjects exposed to, actively infected with, or recovered from COVID-19 were included in the dataset. The repertoires were released in a freely available public database meant as a resource for research on the immune response to SARS-CoV-2. The material from the prospective study consisted of cDNA or gDNA derived from T cells, B-cell-depleted T cells, or PBMCs. Where available, HLA class I and class II types were obtained from metadata supplied by the sample provider rather than from assay-based typing. Nearly every sample came with metadata listing a de-identified subject ID, COVID-19 status, age in years and sex. The investigation overall reported the following: How much clinical and demographic metadata was included differed by source and by participant, and the metadata was provided uncurated.

According to the germline V gene, CDR1 reads MNHNS and CDR2 reads SASEGT. The CDR3 covers 14 residues, taking in both the cysteine and the phenylalanine. The entry retains the CDR3 DNA only, 42 bases that are in frame from base 1. The junction carries 13 bases between V and J, which are trimmed by 1 base and 9 bases respectively. TCRbeta CDR3 regions were amplified from genomic DNA by means of the immunoSEQ Assay, a bias-controlled multiplex PCR. Regarding the original processing steps: Nucleated cell counts per sample were estimated from amplification of reference gene primers within the assay. To quantify the absolute abundance of each unique TCRbeta CDR3 rearrangement, sequence reads were collapsed and filtered. Productive Simpson clonality was computed per sample as the square root of Simpson's diversity index over productive rearrangements. The source is immuneACCESS, and TCRdb retained only in-frame sequences with V and J called. Part of the clones is not carried over; for the studies checked, unresolved V genes explain less than half of this, and the remainder is unexplained. V and J calls and clone size are given by that table; D and trimming were obtained from the DNA. Across this sample there are some 97,000 clones, with 90% seen only once. Of the sample, 1.7% is held by the ten largest clones.

The collaborating institutions used their own protocols to collect whole blood in K2EDTA tubes. Collaborator samples were shipped for TCRbeta analysis as frozen whole blood, isolated PBMCs, or DNA extracted from either sample type. Comment on this clone: The target of this receptor is not known. There are no base qualities to consult, and no much larger clone falls within one base.

Material for sequencing was peripheral blood. This chain joins TRBV6-1 to TRBJ1-5, with no confident D gene call. The source is a man in his fifties or sixties with acute or convalescent COVID-19. The DNA sequence is TGTGCCAGCAGTGAAGGTCGGGTGAGTTGGCCCCAGCATTTT. This translates into CASSEGRVSWPQHF.